The 14 T cell receptor beta chains below were found in one sample sequenced in a study of T cell responses to AZD1222 COVID-19 vaccine. The table came from immunoSEQ multiplex PCR; TCRdb's copy has only in-frame clones and leaves some out. The table lists over 60,000 clones, under 90% of them singletons. The sample was peripheral blood, taken 28 days after the second AZD1222 dose. These TCRs come from an adult who received the AZD1222 COVID-19 vaccine.

V is TRBV6-5 and J is TRBJ1-4, with a tentative D call TRBD1 (6 bases). CDR3 length: 15 residues. Germline CDR1 reads MNHEY; CDR2 reads SVGAGI. V was pared by 0 bases and J by 6 bases, with 11 bases between. CDR3 DNA: TGTGCCAGCAGTTACTCCCCCCGACAGGATGAAAAACTGTTTTTT. Protein product: CASSYSPRQDEKLFF.

CDR3 in amino acids: CASSTLTASGTEAFF. CDR3 nucleotide sequence: TGTGCCAGTAGTACCTTGACCGCGTCCGGCACTGAAGCTTTCTTT. This chain connects TRBV19 to TRBJ1-1; no clear D gene. The ends were cut back, 4 bases at V and 4 bases at J, with 16 bases in the middle. Germline CDR1 is LNHDA and CDR2 is SQIVND (reference sequence). The CDR3 has 15 amino acids. The full variable domain, rest sourced from reference TRBV19 and TRBJ1-1, is DGGITQSPKYLFRKEGQNVTLSCEQNLNHDAMYWYRQDPGQGLRLIYYSQIVNDFQKGDIAEGYSVSREKKESFPLTVTSAQKNPTAFYLCASSTLTASGTEAFFGQGTRLTVV.

The J gene is TRBJ2-1, the V gene TRBV27; a weak D match, TRBD1 (6 bases). Looked up from germline, CDR1 is MNHEY and CDR2 is SMNVEV (reference sequence). CDR3 length equals 13 residues. V was cut by 3 bases and J by 12 bases, with 15 bases left in between. The DNA for the CDR3 is TGTGCCAGCAGTTTCAGTCTCAGGGGAAGGCAGTTCTTC. Protein sequence: CASSFSLRGRQFF.

The chain joins TRBV2 to TRBJ2-2; D possibly matches TRBD1 or TRBD2 (5 bases each). This CDR3 spans 15 amino acids. Germline CDR1 and CDR2: SNHLY and FYNNEI. V shed 8 bases and J shed 0 bases, with 13 bases lying between them. DNA of the CDR3: TGTGCCAGCGGATTGCAGGGAGCGAACACCGGGGAGCTGTTTTTT. As protein: CASGLQGANTGELFF.

This chain uses TRBV5-1 with TRBJ2-5, with a tentative D call TRBD1 (5 bases). Germline V gene sequence: CDR1 SGHRS, CDR2 YFSETQ. V was shortened by 2 bases and J by 2 bases, with 10 bases between the two germline ends. The CDR3 has 14 amino acids. The CDR3 reads CASSLRQLQETQYF. Here the CDR3 DNA reads TGCGCCAGCAGCTTAAGACAGTTACAAGAGACCCAGTACTTC.

This chain joins TRBV7-2 and TRBJ2-7; 8 bases map to TRBD1. The CDR3 has 14 amino acids. Germline-derived CDR1 and CDR2 are SGHTA and FQGNSA. Trimming took 6 bases from V and 0 from J; bases not matched to a gene: 4. Written as DNA, the CDR3 is TGTGCCAGCAGTCCACAGGGGGACTCCTACGAGCAGTACTTC. This translates into CASSPQGDSYEQYF.

The chain recombines TRBV27 with TRBJ1-5; TRBD1 is a possible D gene (5 bases). CDR1 is MNHEY and CDR2 is SMNVEV in the germline V gene (reference sequence). The CDR3 runs 13 residues. V lost 0 bases and J lost 7, with 7 bases in between. CDR3 DNA: TGTGCCAGCAGTTTATCGTGGGACCAGCCCCAGCATTTT. Amino acid sequence: CASSLSWDQPQHF.

This chain uses TRBV2 with TRBJ1-6; 11 positions agree with TRBD1. Germline V gene data show CDR1 as SNHLY and CDR2 as FYNNEI. CDR3 length equals 17 residues. After removal of 6 bases from V and 5 bases from J, the junction contained 9 bases not matched to a gene. The CDR3 spells CASRDMDRGLHNSPLHF. In DNA, the CDR3 is TGTGCCAGCAGGGACATGGACAGGGGGCTTCATAATTCACCCCTCCACTTT.

This sequence joins TRBV7-3 and TRBJ1-5; 8 bases line up with TRBD1. In germline, CDR1 is SGHTA, CDR2 FQGTGA. The ends lost 0 bases at V and 6 bases at J; junction bases unmatched: 4. The CDR3 is 15 residues long. The CDR3 region has the DNA TGTGCCAGCAGCTTAACTGGACAGGGTTTTCAGCCCCAGCATTTT. Amino acid sequence: CASSLTGQGFQPQHF.

The sample holds one count of this clone. This sequence joins TRBV29-1 and TRBJ2-5, with 8 bases aligning to TRBD1. The CDR3 loop spans 14 amino acids. Per germline, CDR1 SQVTM and CDR2 ANQGSEA. The junction had 3 bases not matched to a gene; V was cut back by 3 bases and J by 0 bases. The CDR3 coding sequence is TGCAGCGTTGAGGACAGGGAGTACCAAGAGACCCAGTACTTC. Translation: CSVEDREYQETQYF.

The chain carries TRBV6-2 or TRBV6-3 and TRBJ2-5, with TRBD2 matching over 9 bases. CDR1 MNHEY and CDR2 SVGEGT come from the germline V gene. V was pared by 3 bases and J by 3 bases, with 8 bases of the junction left unmatched. The CDR3 extends over 16 amino acids. The chain's CDR3 is CASSYRTSVMEETQYF. In nucleotides, the CDR3 is TGTGCCAGCAGTTATCGGACTAGCGTGATGGAAGAGACCCAGTACTTC.

This chain uses TRBV10-3 with TRBJ2-7; weak D call: TRBD2 (6 bases). The CDR3 has 15 residues. The V end lost 5 bases, the J end lost 3 bases, and 17 bases lay between the germline ends. Germline V CDR1 and CDR2: ENHRY, SYGVKD. This CDR3 reads CAISPQLGGLYEQYF. CDR3 in DNA: TGTGCCATCAGTCCCCAGCTGGGGGGTCTCTACGAGCAGTACTTC.

This chain links TRBV6-5 with TRBJ1-1; possible D gene TRBD1, 5 bases. The CDR3 spans 15 residues. Trimming cost V 4 bases and J 3 bases, with 15 bases left between them. Germline V gene sequence: CDR1 MNHEY, CDR2 SVGAGI. As DNA, the CDR3 is TGTGCCAGCAGTTCCGGGATGGGGACGGACACTGAAGCTTTCTTT. Translated: CASSSGMGTDTEAFF.

This chain connects TRBV10-2 to TRBJ2-7, with TRBD1 identical over 8 bases. Trimming removed 7 bases from V and 0 bases from J; junction bases left unmatched: 5. Germline lookup yields CDR1 WSHSY and CDR2 SAAADI. This CDR3 is 14 amino acids long. The CDR3, as DNA: TGCGCCAGCATCGCACAGGGGGGCTCCTACGAGCAGTACTTC. Translated, it gives CASIAQGGSYEQYF.